The clone carrying this T cell receptor (delta chain) came up a few times. A far larger clone is one nucleotide away, so this likely arose from a read error. Other nucleotide sequences from this sample produce the same CDR3. This specimen belongs to a study of gamma-delta T cells after stem cell transplantation. TCRdb re-processed the RT-PCR reads using CATT. The sample holds roughly 1,600 delta-chain clones; 3.5% to 5% are singletons and the top ten take around 39%. The receptor's source is a human donor. It is not recorded whose cells these are; they may come from a transplant donor. What was sequenced was gamma-delta T cells.

DNA of the CDR3: TGTGCTCTTGTAGTACCCAAGGGCCCTGGAGGATCCGATAAACTCATCTTT. Its protein is CALVVPKGPGGSDKLIF. The V call is TRDV1, the J call TRDJ1; D not resolved. CDR3 length equals 17 residues. V was shortened by 7 bases and J by 3 bases, with 24 bases between the two germline ends. The germline gives CDR1 TSWWSYY, CDR2 QGS.